The 21 T cell receptor beta chains below come from one sample, sequenced in a study of shared clonotypes between healthy human individuals. Assay used: immunoSEQ multiplex PCR; TCRdb lists only in-frame clones, some missing. The sample lists around 1.5 million clones, approximately 98% seen once, with around 0.47% in the top ten. Sequenced: naive CD4+ T cells sorted from blood. The subset: CD45RA+ positively selected. The receptors stem from a young man in good health.

The V and J genes are TRBV7-2 and TRBJ2-7; 12 bases are a match to TRBD2. After removal of 1 base from V and 0 bases from J, the junction contained 4 bases not matched to a gene. CDR1 and CDR2 from the germline V gene are SGHTA and FQGNSA. The CDR3 covers 17 residues. In DNA form, the CDR3 reads TGTGCCAGCAGCTTAGTAGGACTAGCGGGACCCTCCTACGAGCAGTACTTC. Translating it yields CASSLVGLAGPSYEQYF.

The chain couples TRBV7-9 to TRBJ1-2, with 7 bases lining up with TRBD1. The CDR3 consists of 17 residues. Germline assignment: CDR1 SEHNR and CDR2 FQNEAQ (reference sequence). The J segment lost 1 base and the V segment lost 0 bases, leaving 8 bases of the junction unmatched. The CDR3 DNA reads TGTGCCAGCAGCTTAGCTCTTACAGGGGCGGTTAACTATGGCTACACCTTC. Translation gives CASSLALTGAVNYGYTF.

The chain links TRBV6-1 to TRBJ1-3; maybe TRBD1 (6 bases). V lost 6 bases and J lost 4, with 10 bases in between. Per germline, CDR1 MNHNS and CDR2 SASEGT. The CDR3 is 13 amino acids. In nucleotides, the CDR3 is TGTGCCAGCAGAGGGGGTGGGGGAAACACCATATATTTT. Encoded protein: CASRGGGGNTIYF.

The chain employs TRBV28 and TRBJ2-5; D unclear. Germline V gives CDR1 MDHEN, CDR2 SYDVKM. The ends were cut back, 2 bases at V and 8 bases at J, with 9 bases in the middle. The CDR3 has 12 amino acids. In nucleotides, the CDR3 is TGTGCCAGCAGTTTAAGTGGGAAAACCCAGTACTTC. Translating it yields CASSLSGKTQYF.

The V call is TRBV5-4, the J call TRBJ2-7; D remains ambiguous. This CDR3 region has 15 residues. Looked up from germline, CDR1 is SGHNT and CDR2 is YYREEE (reference sequence). V was cut by 0 bases and J by 0 bases, with 10 bases left in between. CDR3 sequence: CASSLGSMSSYEQYF. CDR3 sequence (DNA): TGTGCCAGCAGCTTGGGGTCGATGAGCTCCTACGAGCAGTACTTC.

The chain links TRBV11-2 to TRBJ2-1, with a tentative D call TRBD2 (6 bases). Deletions cut 8 bases from V and 9 bases from J, with 20 bases between. Germline lookup yields CDR1 SGHAT and CDR2 FQNNGV. The CDR3 has 14 amino acids. The CDR3 DNA reads TGTGCCAGCTCGGGAGAGTCGGCTTTTAGTGAGCAGTTCTTC. It encodes CASSGESAFSEQFF.

This clone has a single count. The chain combines TRBV10-1 with TRBJ1-1; 7 nucleotides match TRBD1. Germline loops: CDR1 WNHNN, CDR2 SYGVQD (reference sequence). The CDR3 is 14 residues long. The junction had 7 bases not matched to a gene; V was cut back by 6 bases and J by 3 bases. The chain's CDR3 is CASRPDRLDTEAFF. The CDR3 DNA sequence: TGCGCCAGCAGACCGGACAGGCTAGACACTGAAGCTTTCTTT.

V gene TRBV28 combines with J gene TRBJ2-3; D possibly corresponds to TRBD2 (6 bases). The V end was cut by 4 bases, the J end by 5 bases, with 13 bases between. Germline CDR1 is MDHEN and CDR2 is SYDVKM. CDR3 length: 14 residues. The CDR3 is CASSSSDRQDTQYF. The CDR3 DNA follows: TGTGCCAGCAGTTCTAGCGACCGGCAAGATACGCAGTATTTT.

This chain links TRBV4-1 with TRBJ2-7; TRBD1 matches 7 bases. With 2 bases clipped from V and 3 bases from J, the junction kept 13 bases outside the gene matches. This CDR3 spans 17 amino acids. CDR1 is MGHRA and CDR2 is YSYEKL in the germline V gene. The CDR3 spells CASSQPSPGQHLYEQYF. Here the CDR3 DNA reads TGCGCCAGCAGCCAACCATCCCCGGGACAGCACCTCTACGAGCAGTACTTC.

This clone appeared a single time. The genes are TRBV10-1 and TRBJ2-2; D not resolved. The germline gives CDR1 WNHNN, CDR2 SYGVQD (reference sequence). The CDR3 totals 14 residues. The V and J ends lost 1 base and 5 bases respectively, with 8 bases between them. Here the CDR3 DNA reads TGCGCCAGCAGTGAGTTGCTCGGGACCGGGGAGCTGTTTTTT. It codes for CASSELLGTGELFF.

This rearrangement joins TRBV7-8 to TRBJ2-5, with D possibly TRBD2 on 5 matching bases. Trimming took off 3 bases at V and 3 bases at J, with 8 bases between the two ends. The CDR3 length is 13 residues. From germline, CDR1 is SGHVS and CDR2 FQNEAQ. CDR3 in amino acids: CASSFGLEETQYF. The CDR3 bases are TGTGCCAGCAGCTTTGGACTGGAAGAGACCCAGTACTTC.

The V and J genes are TRBV5-1 and TRBJ2-1; D might be TRBD1 (6 bases). This CDR3 has 14 amino acids. V lost 1 base and J 6 bases, leaving 11 bases between the germline ends. CDR1 is SGHRS, CDR2 YFSETQ, per germline. In DNA, the CDR3 is TGCGCCAGCAGCTTGTCGGACAGTGCCAATGAGCAGTTCTTC. Protein: CASSLSDSANEQFF.

The chain links TRBV9 to TRBJ2-3, with 9 bases fitting TRBD1. Trimming took 4 bases from V and 5 from J; bases not matched to a gene: 17. Germline CDR1 and CDR2: SGDLS and YYNGEE. The CDR3 is made up of 18 amino acids. For the CDR3, the DNA is TGTGCCAGCAGCTCCCACAGGGGGCTTTTAGCGGGTAAAGATACGCAGTATTTT. This codes for CASSSHRGLLAGKDTQYF.

The count of this clone is one. This chain connects TRBV6-6 to TRBJ2-7; D is undetermined. Looked up from germline, CDR1 is MNHNY and CDR2 is SVGAGI (reference sequence). With 2 bases removed from V and 4 bases from J, the gap between germline ends came to 9 bases. This CDR3 is built from 13 residues. CDR3 residues: CASSYLGVYEQYF. The CDR3 nucleotides read TGTGCCAGCAGTTACCTCGGCGTATACGAGCAGTACTTC.

DNA for the CDR3: TGTGCCAGCAGTTCGGGCGTTGGGGGCGGCACTGAAGCTTTCTTT. Translating it yields CASSSGVGGGTEAFF. This chain links TRBV27 with TRBJ1-1; possibly TRBD1 for D (6 bases). The germline V and J ends were trimmed by 4 bases and 4 bases, with 16 bases remaining between them. The germline gives CDR1 MNHEY, CDR2 SMNVEV (reference sequence). The CDR3 has 15 amino acids.

The chain uses TRBV5-5 and TRBJ2-1; 9 bases line up with TRBD2. The CDR3 runs 16 residues. The germline gives CDR1 SGHKS, CDR2 YYEKEE (reference sequence). With 0 bases clipped from V and 4 bases from J, the junction kept 5 bases outside the gene matches. CDR3 sequence reads: CASSLAGLAGYNEQFF. The CDR3 DNA is TGTGCCAGCAGCTTGGCCGGTCTAGCGGGATACAATGAGCAGTTCTTC.

This chain connects TRBV2 to TRBJ2-7, with 9 bases that match TRBD2. The length of the CDR3 is 15 residues. Trimming at V came to 4 bases and at J to 7 bases, leaving 11 bases not matched to a gene. The germline CDR1 and CDR2 sequences are SNHLY and FYNNEI. CDR3 sequence: CASSAVAGASPEQYF. The CDR3 DNA follows: TGTGCCAGCAGTGCGGTAGCGGGAGCCTCGCCGGAGCAGTACTTC.

V is TRBV7-2 and J is TRBJ1-2; D is unclear. V was shortened by 4 bases and J by 2 bases, with 8 bases between the two germline ends. This CDR3 is built from 13 residues. Germline CDR1 and CDR2: SGHTA and FQGNSA. CDR3 in DNA: TGTGCCAGCAGCTCGGACGGAAACTATGGCTACACCTTC. This translates into CASSSDGNYGYTF.

This clone has a single count. The chain recombines TRBV25-1 with TRBJ1-1; tentative D call: TRBD1 (5 bases). Germline V gene lookup returns CDR1 MGHDK and CDR2 SYGVNS. V lost 8 bases to trimming and J lost 8 bases, with 21 bases between them. The CDR3 runs 14 residues. The DNA for the CDR3 is TGTGCCAGCGGGGGTTTGGGGCAGGGCGACGAAGCTTTCTTT. Protein product: CASGGLGQGDEAFF.

The chain uses TRBV11-3 and TRBJ2-3; 12 bases agree with TRBD2. The J segment lost 3 bases and the V segment lost 4 bases, leaving 11 bases of the junction unmatched. Germline CDR1 reads SGHNT; CDR2 reads YENEEA. This CDR3 is 18 amino acids long. The CDR3 sequence: CASSSGLAGWRGTDTQYF. The CDR3 DNA reads as TGTGCCAGCAGCTCCGGACTAGCGGGATGGCGTGGGACAGATACGCAGTATTTT. Full variable domain (missing parts from reference TRBV11-3 and TRBJ2-3): EAGVVQSPRYKIIEKKQPVAFWCNPISGHNTLYWYLQNLGQGPELLIRYENEEAVDDSQLPKDRFSAERLKGVDSTLKIQPAELGDSAVYLCASSSGLAGWRGTDTQYFGPGTRLTVL.

The chain joins TRBV9 to TRBJ2-7; TRBD2 aligns across 7 bases. After removal of 0 bases from V and 0 bases from J, the junction contained 9 bases not matched to a gene. The CDR3 runs 17 residues. Germline CDR1 SGDLS, CDR2 YYNGEE. CDR3 sequence: CASSVVPSGEGSYEQYF. The CDR3 DNA reads as TGTGCCAGCAGCGTAGTTCCTAGCGGAGAGGGCTCCTACGAGCAGTACTTC.